Listed here are 8 T cell receptor beta chains from one sample, sequenced in a study of OX40 agonist ivuxolimab in advanced cancers. Data came from immunoSEQ multiplex PCR; TCRdb stores just in-frame clones and leaves some out. The table includes 60,000 to 70,000 clones, about 86% detected once. Source: CD4+ or CD8+ T cells sorted from blood, taken in a trial of the OX40 agonist ivuxolimab. The origin of the receptors is an adult with an advanced solid tumor such as melanoma, head and neck, liver or kidney cancer.

This chain links TRBV6-9 with TRBJ2-5; D gene ambiguous. The J call may be incorrect, as the DNA end agrees better with TRBJ2-7. From germline, CDR1 is MNHGY and CDR2 SVAAGI. The CDR3 runs 15 residues. This CDR3 is CASTDGPSGSYEQYF. The DNA for the CDR3 is TGTGCCAGCACCGACGGTCCCTCCGGGTCCTACGAGCAGTACTTC.

The rearrangement links TRBV11-2 to TRBJ2-7, with TRBD2 matching over 13 bases. Germline V gene sequence: CDR1 SGHAT, CDR2 FQNNGV. This CDR3 spans 15 amino acids. Germline trimming cut 4 bases from V and 5 bases from J; bases unmatched to any gene: 5. Here the CDR3 reads CASSWGLAGRDEQYF. CDR3 sequence (DNA): TGTGCCAGCAGCTGGGGACTAGCGGGAAGAGACGAGCAGTACTTC.

The genes are TRBV27 and TRBJ2-2, with D perhaps matching TRBD1 or TRBD2 (6 bases each). Trimming shortened V by 4 bases and J by 8 bases, and 8 bases separated the two germline ends. Germline V gene data show CDR1 as MNHEY and CDR2 as SMNVEV (reference sequence). CDR3 length: 12 amino acids. This CDR3 is CASSWGAGELFF. As DNA, the CDR3 is TGTGCCAGCAGTTGGGGGGCGGGGGAGCTGTTTTTT.

The chain couples TRBV7-8 to TRBJ1-5; D gene ambiguous. The CDR3 covers 13 residues. The ends were cut back, 0 bases at V and 6 bases at J, with 6 bases in the middle. CDR1 and CDR2 from the germline V gene are SGHVS and FQNEAQ. This chain's CDR3 is CASSLAPAQPQHF. CDR3 sequence (DNA): TGTGCCAGCAGCTTAGCGCCGGCTCAGCCCCAGCATTTT.

The chain carries TRBV6-5 and TRBJ1-6, with D possibly matching TRBD1 (5 bases). CDR1 is MNHEY, CDR2 SVGAGI, per germline. The CDR3 is 14 residues long. V was trimmed by 7 bases and J by 4 bases, leaving 11 bases between them. CDR3 sequence: CASKWGEYNSPLHF. The CDR3 bases are TGTGCCAGCAAGTGGGGGGAATATAATTCACCCCTCCACTTT.

In the case of this clone: The same CDR3 is also encoded by other DNA sequences in this sample. V usage is TRBV28 and J usage is TRBJ1-2; TRBD1 matches 7 bases. There are 16 residues in the CDR3. Losses at the gene ends were 4 bases for V and 1 base for J; bases not matched to a gene: 9. Germline V gene sequence: CDR1 MDHEN, CDR2 SYDVKM. CDR3 in amino acids: CASSSRRQGRNYGYTF. CDR3 in DNA: TGTGCCAGCAGTTCGCGTCGACAGGGACGTAACTATGGCTACACCTTC.

The rearrangement joins TRBV5-5 to TRBJ1-1, with a possible D match to TRBD1 (6 bases). This CDR3 comprises 16 residues. V lost 4 bases and J lost 0, with 16 bases in between. CDR1 and CDR2 (germline): SGHKS, YYEKEE (reference sequence). The CDR3 DNA follows: TGTGCCAGCAGCAGCAACCACAGGGATTTGAACACTGAAGCTTTCTTT. This translates into CASSSNHRDLNTEAFF.

The rearrangement joins TRBV25-1 to TRBJ2-6; D not certain. The CDR3 covers 16 residues. Trimming shortened V by 2 bases and J by 0 bases, and 8 bases separated the two germline ends. CDR1 MGHDK and CDR2 SYGVNS come from the germline V gene. The CDR3 here is CASSEEWGSGANVLTF. CDR3 nucleotides: TGTGCCAGCAGTGAAGAGTGGGGCTCTGGGGCCAACGTCCTGACTTTC.